What follows are 13 T cell receptor beta chains derived from one specimen sequenced in a study of T-cell memory formation after mild COVID-19. TCRdb redid the calling of the 5' RACE reads with MiXCR, one entry per CDR3 protein. The sample contains more than 250,000 distinct CDR3 sequences, around 15% of which appear only once. Sequencing was performed on PBMCs or a T cell subset sorted from them (not recorded which). The receptors stem from a man younger than 30 who had mild COVID-19 (a few samples of this study predate the infection). Cell type and time point are not known.

This clonotype occurred a few times. This sequence joins TRBV4-2 and TRBJ1-5, with a weak D call TRBD1 (5 bases). The CDR3 runs 13 residues. Germline V CDR1 and CDR2: LGHNA, YNFKEQ. Trimming took off 9 bases at V and 6 bases at J, with 15 bases between the two ends. CDR3 sequence (DNA): TGTGCCAGACGTCCGGGACCGGGTCAGCCCCAGCATTTT. This encodes CARRPGPGQPQHF.

This clonotype was observed at least ten times. This chain links TRBV5-6 with TRBJ2-3; a possible D gene is TRBD2 (5 bases). Trimming took off 1 base at V and 3 bases at J, with 6 bases between the two ends. The CDR3 has 13 residues. Germline assignment: CDR1 SGHDT and CDR2 YYEEEE. The CDR3 spells CASSLTRTDTQYF. The CDR3 DNA sequence: TGTGCCAGCAGCTTGACTAGAACAGATACGCAGTATTTT.

This clonotype appeared a few times. The V and J genes are TRBV29-1 and TRBJ1-6; no firm D call. Per germline, CDR1 SQVTM and CDR2 ANQGSEA. Trimming took 8 bases from V and 9 from J, leaving 17 bases between them. This CDR3 comprises 13 residues. In DNA, the CDR3 is TGCAGCATTAAACCTGACTACAGTTCACCCCTCCACTTT. It yields the protein CSIKPDYSSPLHF.

This clonotype showed up just a few times. The rearrangement links TRBV24-1 to TRBJ1-1, with 8 bases aligning to TRBD1. The CDR3 has 13 amino acids. V dropped 4 bases and J dropped 8; count of bases not matched to a gene: 5. Germline V gene lookup returns CDR1 KGHDR and CDR2 SFDVKD. In DNA form, the CDR3 reads TGTGCCACCAGTGAACGACCAGGGGGCGAAGCTTTCTTT. Translating it yields CATSERPGGEAFF.

In its sample, this clonotype was seen a few times. The rearrangement links TRBV6-2 or TRBV6-3 to TRBJ2-7; possibly TRBD1 for D (6 bases). Trimming shortened V by 5 bases and J by 3 bases, and 14 bases separated the two germline ends. The germline V gene has CDR1 MNHEY and CDR2 SVGEGT. The CDR3 length is 14 residues. In DNA form, the CDR3 reads TGTGCCAGCAGTGACAGGTATCCATACTACGAGCAGTACGTC. As protein: CASSDRYPYYEQYV.

Only a few counts were recorded for this clonotype. This chain links TRBV6-2 or TRBV6-3 with TRBJ1-2; unclear D gene. Germline V gives CDR1 MNHEY, CDR2 SVGEGT. V gave up 4 bases and J gave up 2 bases, with 5 bases separating them. The CDR3 has 12 residues. CDR3 loop: CASSSENYGYTF. The CDR3, as DNA: TGTGCCAGCAGTTCGGAGAACTATGGCTACACCTTC.

DNA for the CDR3: TGCAGTGCTCAGAGCGGGGGGGGAGAGACCCAGTACTTC. Translation: CSAQSGGGETQYF. This sequence joins TRBV20-1 and TRBJ2-5; 10 nucleotides agree with TRBD2. CDR3 size: 13 residues. V dropped 5 bases and J dropped 4; count of bases not matched to a gene: 4. CDR1 DFQATT and CDR2 SNEGSKA come from the germline V gene (reference sequence).

The rearrangement links TRBV7-8 to TRBJ2-2; TRBD1 aligns across 8 bases. Germline lookup yields CDR1 SGHVS and CDR2 FQNEAQ. There are 14 residues in the CDR3. The V gene end was trimmed by 2 bases and the J gene end by 6 bases; junction bases not matched to a gene: 2. CDR3 region: CASSLPQGAGELFF. CDR3 DNA sequence: TGTGCCAGCAGCTTACCACAGGGGGCCGGGGAGCTGTTTTTT.

The chain is built from TRBV6-1 and TRBJ2-5, with D tentatively TRBD2 (6 bases). The length of the CDR3 is 14 residues. Trimming stripped 4 bases from V and 0 bases from J, with 9 bases between. The germline V gene encodes CDR1 MNHNS and CDR2 SASEGT. The CDR3 DNA reads TGTGCCAGCAGTGTTGGGACTTACCAAGAGACCCAGTACTTC. Translating gives CASSVGTYQETQYF.

This clonotype turned up a few times. The chain joins TRBV18 to TRBJ2-7; a possible D gene is TRBD2 (5 bases). The V gene lost 3 bases and the J gene lost 3 bases, with 15 bases spanning the gap. CDR1 and CDR2 (germline): KGHSH, LQKENI. This CDR3 comprises 15 residues. CDR3 amino acids: CASSPLTRVVYEQYF. CDR3 nucleotides: TGTGCCAGCTCACCGCTTACGAGGGTAGTCTACGAGCAGTACTTC.

The sample holds a few counts of this clonotype. The chain joins TRBV29-1 to TRBJ2-7, with D tentatively TRBD1 (5 bases). Between the trimmed V and J ends, which lost 6 bases and 2 bases, there was a span of 11 bases. CDR3 length: 12 residues. CDR1 SQVTM and CDR2 ANQGSEA come from the germline V gene. In DNA form, the CDR3 reads TGCAGCGTCCTGACAGCAACCTACGAGCAGTACGTC. Translating it yields CSVLTATYEQYV.

There are many counts of this clonotype. This chain joins TRBV7-2 and TRBJ1-6; TRBD1 is a possible D gene (5 bases). V lost 0 bases, J lost 7 bases, and 10 bases lay in between. The CDR3 sequence is 15 residues long. Germline V gene sequence: CDR1 SGHTA, CDR2 FQGNSA. CDR3 sequence reads: CASSLAGRANSPLHF. DNA of the CDR3: TGTGCCAGCAGCTTAGCGGGCAGGGCAAATTCACCCCTCCACTTT.

This clonotype was seen a few times. The chain uses TRBV5-1 and TRBJ2-1; D is unresolved. This CDR3 region has 13 residues. V lost 4 bases and J 6 bases, leaving 11 bases between the germline ends. Germline V gene lookup returns CDR1 SGHRS and CDR2 YFSETQ. CDR3 protein: CASSRDRANEQFF. CDR3 DNA sequence: TGCGCCAGCAGCCGTGACCGGGCCAATGAGCAGTTCTTC.